Shown below are 17 T cell receptor beta chains from a single sample sequenced in a study of spatial heterogeneity in lung cancer. Study results and limitations: Tumoral mutation counts were tracked by counts of expanded intratumoral alpha and beta TCRs.

Antigens for these TCRs are unknown. In TCRdb, the 5' RACE reads were re-called with MiXCR into one record per CDR3 protein. In the table there are approximately 23,000 distinct CDR3 sequences, about 4.3% of which are singletons. Sample time point: sample taken at primary tumor resection. Sequencing was performed on lung tumor tissue, taken at surgery. The receptors derive from a male donor with early-stage non-small cell lung cancer.

This clonotype has a count of ten or more. The chain combines TRBV28 with TRBJ1-5; 7 bases line up with TRBD1. CDR1 MDHEN and CDR2 SYDVKM come from the germline V gene. Trimming removed 4 bases from V and 2 bases from J; junction bases left unmatched: 8. The CDR3 consists of 16 residues. The CDR3 spells CASSYLTGTGNQPQHF. CDR3 sequence (DNA): TGTGCCAGCAGTTATCTGACAGGGACGGGCAATCAGCCCCAGCATTTT.

At least ten counts were recorded for this clonotype. This sequence joins TRBV11-2 and TRBJ2-1; D not certain. V was pared by 4 bases and J by 3 bases, with 13 bases between. Germline V gene data show CDR1 as SGHAT and CDR2 as FQNNGV. The CDR3 loop spans 15 amino acids. In nucleotides, the CDR3 is TGTGCCAGCAGCTCAGCTCACCGACTCTACAATGAGCAGTTCTTC. This sequence encodes CASSSAHRLYNEQFF.

This clonotype was picked up many times. J is TRBJ2-7 and V is TRBV5-1, with D hard to call. CDR1 SGHRS and CDR2 YFSETQ come from the germline V gene. V lost 0 bases to trimming and J lost 0 bases, with 10 bases between them. This CDR3 comprises 15 residues. The CDR3 DNA is TGCGCCAGCAGCTTGGCGGCCGGAGTCTCCTACGAGCAGTACTTC. As protein: CASSLAAGVSYEQYF.

This clonotype has ten or more counts. The rearrangement links TRBV10-3 to TRBJ2-3; D is undetermined. The CDR3 is 16 residues long. Germline lookup yields CDR1 ENHRY and CDR2 SYGVKD. With 0 bases removed from V and 3 bases from J, the gap between germline ends came to 13 bases. The CDR3: CAISESKRAQTDTQYF. DNA for the CDR3: TGTGCCATCAGTGAGTCGAAGCGCGCCCAAACAGATACGCAGTATTTT.

This clonotype is judged medium-sized (0.01 to 0.1%). The chain recombines TRBV27 with TRBJ2-6; D possibly matches TRBD1 or TRBD2 (5 bases each). This CDR3 spans 15 amino acids. V shed 7 bases and J shed 2 bases, with 12 bases lying between them. Germline-derived CDR1 and CDR2 are MNHEY and SMNVEV (reference sequence). The CDR3 DNA reads TGTGCCAGCACCCTCCTGGGGGCTGGGGCCAACGTCCTGACTTTC. Translating it yields CASTLLGAGANVLTF.

Many counts were recorded for this clonotype. The chain couples TRBV10-3 to TRBJ2-3; 9 bases are shared with TRBD2. CDR3 size: 16 residues. The ends lost 4 bases at V and 4 bases at J; junction bases unmatched: 9. Germline V gene sequence: CDR1 ENHRY, CDR2 SYGVKD. The CDR3 nucleotides are TGTGCCATCAGTGGAGATGGCGGGGGGGCCTCAGATACGCAGTATTTT. Translation: CAISGDGGGASDTQYF.

In this sample, this clonotype turned up many times. The gene calls are TRBV5-1 and TRBJ2-3; TRBD2 is a possible D gene (6 bases). Trimming stripped 4 bases from V and 2 bases from J, with 11 bases between. The germline V gene encodes CDR1 SGHRS and CDR2 YFSETQ. This CDR3 is 14 amino acids long. The CDR3 is CASSVWDFTDTQYF. CDR3 in DNA: TGCGCCAGCAGCGTATGGGACTTCACAGATACGCAGTATTTT. Based on the CDR3 plus reference TRBV5-1 and TRBJ2-3, the full variable domain is KAGVTQTPRYLIKTRGQQVTLSCSPISGHRSVSWYQQTPGQGLQFLFEYFSETQRNKGNFPGRFSGRQFSNSRSEMNVSTLELGDSALYLCASSVWDFTDTQYFGPGTRLTVL.

The sample holds many counts of this clonotype. The chain is built from TRBV5-1 and TRBJ1-4; unclear D gene. The CDR3 sequence is 14 residues long. Germline V CDR1 and CDR2: SGHRS, YFSETQ. The V and J ends lost 5 bases and 7 bases respectively, with 15 bases between them. CDR3 coding DNA: TGCGCCAGCAGGCTGACGGGTGGGAGTGAAAAACTGTTTTTT. Residues: CASRLTGGSEKLFF.

This clonotype was seen repeatedly, ten times or more. This chain links TRBV11-2 with TRBJ2-2; TRBD2 aligns across 12 bases. From germline, CDR1 is SGHAT and CDR2 FQNNGV. Unmatched junction bases numbered 8, after V lost 6 bases and J lost 6 bases. CDR3 length: 16 amino acids. The CDR3 here is CASRSPSGRAPGELFF. CDR3 in DNA: TGTGCCAGCAGGTCTCCTAGCGGGAGGGCCCCCGGGGAGCTGTTTTTT. Supplemented by reference TRBV11-2 and TRBJ2-2, the full variable domain reads EAGVAQSPRYKIIEKRQSVAFWCNPISGHATLYWYQQILGQGPKLLIQFQNNGVVDDSQLPKDRFSAERLKGVDSTLKIQPAKLEDSAVYLCASRSPSGRAPGELFFGEGSRLTVL.

Many counts were recorded for this clonotype. The V and J genes are TRBV28 and TRBJ1-5; tentatively, D is TRBD1 (5 bases). The germline V gene encodes CDR1 MDHEN and CDR2 SYDVKM. The CDR3 length is 14 residues. Trimming shortened V by 6 bases and J by 8 bases, and 17 bases separated the two germline ends. The CDR3: CASRNGLGEKPQHF. The CDR3 DNA reads TGTGCCAGCAGAAACGGACTGGGGGAAAAGCCCCAGCATTTT.

The table lists this clonotype with many counts. V gene TRBV19 combines with J gene TRBJ2-5; 8 bases match TRBD2. This CDR3 has 16 residues. Germline assignment: CDR1 LNHDA and CDR2 SQIVND (reference sequence). V was pared by 0 bases and J by 1 base, with 4 bases of the junction left unmatched. The CDR3 bases are TGTGCCAGTAGTATAGATATGCGGGGGGCCCAAGAGACCCAGTACTTC. Its protein is CASSIDMRGAQETQYF.

This clonotype came up many times. This sequence joins TRBV24-1 and TRBJ2-6, with 10 bases identical to TRBD1. CDR3 length equals 18 residues. V shed 3 bases and J 1 base; nucleotides not matched to a gene: 5. CDR1 is KGHDR and CDR2 is SFDVKD in the germline V gene. The CDR3 coding sequence is TGTGCCACCAGTGATCGGGACAGGGGAAAGTCTGGGGCCAACGTCCTGACTTTC. This encodes CATSDRDRGKSGANVLTF.

This clonotype was seen more than once but under ten times. The V gene is TRBV28, the J gene TRBJ2-2, with no clear D. The germline CDR1 and CDR2 sequences are MDHEN and SYDVKM. V was cut by 3 bases and J by 4 bases, with 3 bases left in between. CDR3 length: 12 residues. CDR3 sequence reads: CASSFATGELFF. In DNA, the CDR3 is TGTGCCAGCAGTTTCGCCACCGGGGAGCTGTTTTTT.

The V call is TRBV2, the J call TRBJ1-6; D remains ambiguous. This CDR3 comprises 11 residues. V shed 5 bases and J shed 13 bases, with 9 bases lying between them. Germline values: CDR1 SNHLY, CDR2 FYNNEI. CDR3 protein: CASSLAGPLHF. The CDR3 bases are TGTGCCAGCAGTCTGGCCGGGCCCCTCCACTTT.

In its sample, this clonotype ranks as medium-sized. The chain combines TRBV9 with TRBJ1-1; possibly TRBD1 for D (6 bases). Trimming removed 3 bases at V and 5 bases at J, with 11 bases between. The CDR3 spans 13 residues. Looked up from germline, CDR1 is SGDLS and CDR2 is YYNGEE. In DNA form, the CDR3 reads TGTGCCAGCAGCGACAGGGCTAGGACTGAAGCTTTCTTT. Translating gives CASSDRARTEAFF.

By proportion, this clonotype is medium-sized. The rearrangement uses TRBV24-1 and TRBJ2-1, with D perhaps matching TRBD1 (6 bases). The CDR3 spans 12 residues. Germline CDR1 and CDR2: KGHDR and SFDVKD. V lost 12 bases to trimming and J lost 6 bases, with 14 bases between them. The chain's CDR3 is CAAQGHFNEQFF. The DNA for the CDR3 is TGTGCCGCCCAGGGACATTTCAATGAGCAGTTCTTC.

In this sample, this clonotype turned up many times. The gene calls are TRBV29-1 and TRBJ2-7; 15 positions agree with TRBD2. The junction had 11 bases not matched to a gene; V was cut back by 8 bases and J by 3 bases. Germline CDR1 SQVTM, CDR2 ANQGSEA. The CDR3 covers 16 residues. The CDR3 DNA reads as TGCAGCACCATTGGGACTAGCGGGGGGAGAAGCTACGAGCAGTACTTC. Translated: CSTIGTSGGRSYEQYF.